A selection of T cell receptor beta chains follows, all from one sample in a study of identifying expanded T cells in peripheral blood. Clones were read by immunoSEQ multiplex PCR, and TCRdb kept only the in-frame ones, dropping some. The repertoire consists of approximately 85,000 clones, with roughly four fifths occurring once and the leading ten covering around a sixth. Sequencing was done on a sample of blood. These receptors originate from a person aged 18 to 75 in good health. CDR3s include the opening cysteine and the closing phenylalanine or tryptophan. Each record gives: D gene, clone size, J gene, V gene, CDR3 protein, CDR3 DNA. The D gene is left open where the match is weak. Clone size is stated in some rows and not others, as once, few, many or a class when expanded.

NA	NA	TRBJ1-3	TRBV18	CASSPLAIGNSGNTIYF	TGTGCCAGCTCACCACTTGCGATCGGGAACTCTGGAAACACCATATATTTT
TRBD1	NA	TRBJ2-7	TRBV10-1	CASMAWTGNIYEQYF	TGCGCCAGCATGGCCTGGACAGGGAACATCTACGAGCAGTACTTC
NA	NA	TRBJ2-3	TRBV15	CATSRGMSGNTDTQYF	TGTGCCACCAGCAGAGGAATGAGCGGCAATACAGATACGCAGTATTTT
NA	NA	TRBJ1-2	TRBV5-6	CASSLAVGGPLYGYTF	TGTGCCAGCAGCTTGGCCGTGGGCGGCCCTCTCTATGGCTACACCTTC
TRBD2	NA	TRBJ2-1	TRBV15	CATIGASGINEQFF	TGTGCCACCATCGGGGCTAGCGGAATCAATGAGCAGTTCTTC
TRBD2	NA	TRBJ2-7	TRBV7-2	CASSVASGRDYEQYF	TGTGCCAGCAGCGTCGCTAGCGGGAGGGACTACGAGCAGTACTTC
NA	NA	TRBJ1-1	TRBV18	CASSPGDIFMNTEAFF	TGTGCCAGCTCACCAGGGGACATCTTCATGAACACTGAAGCTTTCTTT
NA	NA	TRBJ1-5	TRBV11-2	CASSLDWTGNQPQHF	TGTGCCAGCAGCTTAGATTGGACAGGCAATCAGCCCCAGCATTTT
NA	few	TRBJ1-4	TRBV28	CASSFSTAANEKLFF	TGTGCCAGCAGTTTTTCTACGGCCGCTAATGAAAAACTGTTTTTT
NA	NA	TRBJ2-7	TRBV7-2	CASSRENSYEQYF	TGTGCCAGCAGCCGGGAGAATTCCTACGAGCAGTACTTC
NA	NA	TRBJ2-3	TRBV6-5	CASSYWSSTDTQYF	TGTGCCAGCAGTTACTGGTCTAGCACAGATACGCAGTATTTT